This T cell receptor beta chain was retrieved from a study of blood T cell repertoires in COVID-19 (dated by TCRdb to 2018 to 2021). With respect to the entire study: The collaborator samples originated in the United States, Italy and Spain and spanned the acute and convalescent phases of COVID-19. Where HLA class I and class II types were available, the types were taken from metadata supplied by the sample provider, not from assay-based typing. Sample metadata almost always included a de-identified subject ID, COVID-19 status, age in years and sex. Deeply sampled blood TCRbeta repertoires from subjects exposed to, actively infected with, or recovered from COVID-19 were included in the dataset. The repertoires were released in a freely available public database intended as a resource for research on the immune response to SARS-CoV-2. Samples came from the ongoing ImmuneRACE study (first 160 participants) plus 1,254 subjects from 6 global collaborators. The prospective study material was composed of cDNA or gDNA derived from T cells, B-cell-depleted T cells, or PBMCs. The research as a whole found: The amount of clinical and demographic metadata varied by source and participant and was provided uncurated.

The CDR3 covers 14 residues, taking in both the cysteine and the phenylalanine. Only the CDR3 DNA is retained, 42 bases long and in frame from the first base. V loses 5 bases of germline sequence and J loses 4 bases, and the interval between the two ends is 14 bases. The germline V gene (reference sequence) supplies CDR1 SGHAT and CDR2 FQDESV. Collaborating institutions collected whole blood in K2EDTA tubes following their own protocols. For TCRbeta analysis, collaborator samples were shipped as frozen whole blood, as isolated PBMCs, or as DNA extracted from either sample type. The immunoSEQ Assay, a bias-controlled multiplex PCR, was used to amplify TCRbeta CDR3 regions from genomic DNA. The source study handled its data this way. The number of nucleated cells in each sample was estimated from the amplification of reference gene primers within the assay. Sequence reads were collapsed and filtered to measure the absolute abundance of every unique TCRbeta CDR3 rearrangement. For each sample, productive Simpson clonality was calculated by taking the square root of Simpson's diversity index across productive rearrangements. In its TCRdb copy, this immuneACCESS table keeps in-frame sequences only and misses some clones. Where compared with another copy, unresolved V genes explain less than half of these, and the others have no known cause. That table gives V, J and clone size, and the DNA gave D and trimming. The sample table contains 100,000 to 150,000 clones; only one count was recorded for about 74% of them. Of the sample, around 5.9% is held by the ten largest clones.

A remark on this clone: There is no known antigen for this receptor. No quality values exist for individual bases; no much larger clone is one base distant.

The V and J segments used are TRBV11-1 and TRBJ1-1, with a weak D call of TRBD1 (6 bases match). The TCR originated in a man between 60 and 75 years old with acute or convalescent COVID-19. The source material was peripheral blood. The CDR3 has the sequence CASSPRQVPTEAFF. The nucleotide sequence reads TGTGCCAGCAGCCCCAGACAGGTTCCCACTGAAGCTTTCTTT. Outside the CDR3, residues come from the reference TRBV11-1 and TRBJ1-1 proteins, so the full variable domain is: EAEVAQSPRYKITEKSQAVAFWCDPISGHATLYWYRQILGQGPELLVQFQDESVVDDSQLPKDRFSAERLKGVDSTLKIQPAELGDSAMYLCASSPRQVPTEAFFGQGTRLTVV.